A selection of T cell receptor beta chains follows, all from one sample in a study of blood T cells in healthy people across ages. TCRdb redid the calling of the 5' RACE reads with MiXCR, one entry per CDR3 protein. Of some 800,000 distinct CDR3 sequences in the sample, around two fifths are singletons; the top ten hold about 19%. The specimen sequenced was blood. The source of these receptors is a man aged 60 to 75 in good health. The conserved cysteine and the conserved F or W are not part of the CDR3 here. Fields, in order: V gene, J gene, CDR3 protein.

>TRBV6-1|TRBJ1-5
ASSEFPGRNQPQH
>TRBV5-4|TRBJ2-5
ASSTGLAAQETQY
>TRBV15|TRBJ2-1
ATSIRSGSSYNEQF
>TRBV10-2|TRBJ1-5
ASTDRGGNQPRH
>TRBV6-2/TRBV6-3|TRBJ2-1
ASTWDLSYNEQF
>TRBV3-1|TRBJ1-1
ASSQAAGGRGTEAF
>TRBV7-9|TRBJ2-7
ASSLSGGGISYEQY
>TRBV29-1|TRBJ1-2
SVVSGTGAHGYT
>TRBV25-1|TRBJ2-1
ASSESGTRVYNEQF
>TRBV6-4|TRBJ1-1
ASSANGQGDTEAF
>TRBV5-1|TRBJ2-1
ASSSGQGINEQF
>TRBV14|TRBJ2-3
ASSQLGTGSTDTQY
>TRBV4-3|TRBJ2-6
ASSLNPMSGANVLT
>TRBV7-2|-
ASSSLGASGTGDEQY
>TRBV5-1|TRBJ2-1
ASSAGTGGSNEQF
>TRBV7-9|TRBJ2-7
ASSFRDRVREQY
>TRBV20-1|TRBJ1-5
SAIGQVNQPRH
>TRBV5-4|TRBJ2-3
ASSLAGTGGSADTQY
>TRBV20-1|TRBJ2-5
SATISGKKNKETQY
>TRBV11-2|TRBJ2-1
ASSPAGNEQF
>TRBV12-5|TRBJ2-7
ASGLSGNAYEQY
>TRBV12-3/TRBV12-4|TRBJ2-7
ASSSNYYEQY
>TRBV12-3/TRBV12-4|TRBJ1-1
ASGLQGPTEAF
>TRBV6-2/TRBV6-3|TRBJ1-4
ASEQGNEKLF
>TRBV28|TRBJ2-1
ASSSPGQAHNEQF
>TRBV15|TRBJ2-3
ATSRSGIDTDTQY